Each of the 20 T cell receptor beta chains below was sequenced from the same sample in a study of CD8+ T cells in alopecia areata. In each case, RNA was isolated and then reverse transcribed into cDNA as the sequencing template. TCRdb's copy holds only in-frame clones and misses some; the assay was immunoSEQ multiplex PCR. Of about 130,000 clones detected, about 49% appear once; the ten largest clones hold around 19%. Sequences were derived from CD8+ T cells sorted from blood, sampled at week 0. Receptors originate from a human donor with alopecia areata.

This CDR3 reads CATAGRGDGGELFF. The CDR3 nucleotides read TGTGCCACAGCGGGCAGGGGCGACGGCGGGGAGCTGTTTTTT. The V call is TRBV15, the J call TRBJ2-2; D is possibly TRBD1 or TRBD2 (6 bases each). In germline, CDR1 is LNHNV, CDR2 YYDKDF (reference sequence). V gave up 9 bases and J gave up 7 bases, with 18 bases separating them. This CDR3 contains 14 residues.

The chain joins TRBV4-2 to TRBJ2-1; maybe TRBD1 (6 bases). V was pared by 4 bases and J by 8 bases, with 15 bases between. The CDR3 contains 14 residues. CDR1 is LGHNA, CDR2 YNFKEQ, per germline. CDR3: CASSPGGQLDEQFF. CDR3 nucleotides: TGTGCCAGCAGCCCTGGGGGCCAGCTGGATGAGCAGTTCTTC.

This chain joins TRBV30 and TRBJ2-1, with TRBD2 as a possible D gene (7 bases). This CDR3 is built from 12 residues. Trimming pared 3 bases from V and 9 bases from J, leaving 12 bases between. Germline-derived CDR1 and CDR2 are GTSNPN and SVGIG (reference sequence). The CDR3 coding sequence is TGTGCCTGGAGCTGGGGGGGCGGTGAGCAGTTCTTC. Translating it yields CAWSWGGGEQFF.

The sample holds one count of this clone. This chain links TRBV5-1 with TRBJ1-6; 7 bases fit TRBD1. This CDR3 is 18 amino acids long. Germline CDR1 reads SGHRS; CDR2 reads YFSETQ. Trimming cost V 3 bases and J 3 bases; bases outside gene matches: 12. CDR3 sequence (DNA): TGCGCCAGCAGCTATTCGGGGGACGACAGGGTCTATAATTCACCCCTCCACTTT. Translating gives CASSYSGDDRVYNSPLHF.

The chain uses TRBV5-4 and TRBJ1-5, with D unresolved. The V gene lost 3 bases and the J gene lost 7 bases, with 11 bases spanning the gap. From germline, CDR1 is SGHNT and CDR2 YYREEE (reference sequence). The CDR3 consists of 13 residues. CDR3 loop: CASSSGTGQPQHF. In nucleotides, the CDR3 is TGTGCCAGCAGCTCCGGAACTGGGCAGCCCCAGCATTTT.

This clone has only a few counts. The chain combines TRBV27 with TRBJ2-3; D is undetermined. Germline CDR1 MNHEY, CDR2 SMNVEV (reference sequence). V was trimmed by 6 bases and J by 6 bases, leaving 10 bases between them. The CDR3 has 12 residues. For the CDR3, the DNA is TGTGCCAGCAGCTCCCCCATGGATACGCAGTATTTT. This sequence encodes CASSSPMDTQYF.

This clone was seen more than once but under ten times. The J gene is TRBJ2-5, the V gene TRBV13; 7 nucleotides line up with TRBD2. The CDR3 length is 15 residues. CDR1 and CDR2 (germline): PRHDT, FYEKMQ (reference sequence). After removal of 1 base from V and 5 bases from J, the junction contained 7 bases not matched to a gene. The CDR3 coding sequence is TGTGCCAGCAGCTTAGAGGCGGGGGTGACGGAGACCCAGTACTTC. This codes for CASSLEAGVTETQYF.

This chain links TRBV9 with TRBJ1-2, with 12 nucleotides matching TRBD1. Trimming at V came to 4 bases and at J to 13 bases, leaving 14 bases not matched to a gene. CDR1 SGDLS and CDR2 YYNGEE come from the germline V gene. The CDR3 length is 15 residues. Here the CDR3 reads CASSPSPGTGGPFTF. The CDR3 DNA sequence: TGTGCCAGCAGCCCATCGCCGGGGACAGGGGGCCCATTCACCTTC.

This clone came up a few times. The chain is built from TRBV9 and TRBJ2-5; TRBD2 matches 15 bases. V lost 0 bases to trimming and J lost 2 bases; unmatched junction nucleotides: 2. CDR1 SGDLS and CDR2 YYNGEE come from the germline V gene. The CDR3 loop spans 17 amino acids. The CDR3 DNA is TGTGCCAGCAGCGTAGAGGGACTAGCGGGGGGACAAGAGACCCAGTACTTC. The encoded protein is CASSVEGLAGGQETQYF.

This clone was observed a few times. This chain links TRBV5-4 with TRBJ2-5; 11 nucleotides align to TRBD2. There are 14 residues in the CDR3. CDR1 SGHNT and CDR2 YYREEE come from the germline V gene (reference sequence). V was pared by 4 bases and J by 3 bases, with 2 bases of the junction left unmatched. The CDR3 is CASSPGLAEETQYF. The CDR3 DNA is TGTGCCAGCAGCCCGGGACTAGCGGAAGAGACCCAGTACTTC. Complete variable domain (other parts from reference TRBV5-4 and TRBJ2-5): ETGVTQSPTHLIKTRGQQVTLRCSSQSGHNTVSWYQQALGQGPQFIFQYYREEENGRGNFPPRFSGLQFPNYSSELNVNALELDDSALYLCASSPGLAEETQYFGPGTRLLVL.

This clone was detected only a few times. The chain couples TRBV13 to TRBJ2-1, with D maybe TRBD2 (5 bases). This CDR3 region has 12 residues. Germline CDR1 PRHDT, CDR2 FYEKMQ (reference sequence). V gave up 1 base and J gave up 9 bases, with 7 bases separating them. The chain's CDR3 is CASSLEAGEQFF. The CDR3 DNA sequence: TGTGCCAGCAGCTTAGAGGCGGGTGAGCAGTTCTTC.

The gene calls are TRBV4-1 and TRBJ1-2, with unresolved D. This CDR3 is built from 14 residues. The ends were cut back, 2 bases at V and 4 bases at J, with 11 bases in the middle. CDR1 is MGHRA, CDR2 YSYEKL, per germline. CDR3 protein: CASSQLAGVYGYTF. The CDR3, as DNA: TGCGCCAGCAGCCAACTCGCCGGGGTCTATGGCTACACCTTC.

This clone was seen a handful of times. V usage is TRBV9 and J usage is TRBJ1-1; D remains ambiguous. The V and J ends lost 0 bases and 3 bases respectively, with 12 bases between them. Germline V CDR1 and CDR2: SGDLS, YYNGEE. CDR3 length equals 15 residues. In DNA, the CDR3 is TGTGCCAGCAGCGTAGGTTTCGGGATGGACACTGAAGCTTTCTTT. Protein product: CASSVGFGMDTEAFF.

This rearrangement joins TRBV27 to TRBJ1-5; the D is unclear. The CDR3 contains 16 residues. Per germline, CDR1 MNHEY and CDR2 SMNVEV (reference sequence). Trimming cost V 5 bases and J 0 bases, with 14 bases left between them. This CDR3 reads CASSPLGPYSNQPQHF. The CDR3 DNA sequence: TGTGCCAGCAGTCCCCTTGGGCCGTATAGCAATCAGCCCCAGCATTTT.

The rearrangement joins TRBV4-2 to TRBJ1-5; the D gene is possibly TRBD1 (5 bases). CDR1 is LGHNA, CDR2 YNFKEQ, per germline. V lost 3 bases and J lost 0, with 9 bases in between. This CDR3 has 15 amino acids. This CDR3 is CASSQGVGSNQPQHF. CDR3 coding DNA: TGTGCCAGCAGCCAGGGGGTCGGTAGCAATCAGCCCCAGCATTTT.

This sequence joins TRBV13 and TRBJ2-5, with 8 bases matching TRBD1. Per the germline V gene, CDR1 is PRHDT and CDR2 is FYEKMQ (reference sequence). Trimming at V came to 5 bases and at J to 4 bases, leaving 9 bases not matched to a gene. This CDR3 spans 15 amino acids. The CDR3 here is CASSNPGTGPETQYF. For the CDR3, the DNA is TGTGCCAGCAGCAACCCGGGGACAGGTCCAGAGACCCAGTACTTC.

This rearrangement joins TRBV5-1 to TRBJ1-4; D possibly corresponds to TRBD1 (5 bases). The V and J ends lost 4 bases and 2 bases respectively, with 18 bases between them. There are 17 residues in the CDR3. Germline CDR1 is SGHRS and CDR2 is YFSETQ. This CDR3 is CASSKSGGSGTNEKLFF. The DNA of the CDR3 is TGCGCCAGCAGCAAGTCCGGGGGTTCGGGGACTAATGAAAAACTGTTTTTT.

This sequence joins TRBV6-5 and TRBJ2-7; 9 bases agree with TRBD1. V lost 5 bases to trimming and J lost 5 bases; unmatched junction nucleotides: 10. The CDR3 has 15 residues. Germline V gene sequence: CDR1 MNHEY, CDR2 SVGAGI. The CDR3 loop is CASSLLGTGSDEQYF. The CDR3, as DNA: TGTGCCAGCAGTCTCCTCGGGACAGGGTCGGACGAGCAGTACTTC.

The V and J genes are TRBV19 and TRBJ2-6; D not certain. The CDR3 covers 16 residues. Germline V gene data show CDR1 as LNHDA and CDR2 as SQIVND (reference sequence). V was trimmed by 0 bases and J by 4 bases, leaving 10 bases between them. CDR3 region: CASSIDRRYGANVLTF. CDR3 in DNA: TGTGCCAGTAGTATAGATCGCAGGTACGGGGCCAACGTCCTGACTTTC.

The gene calls are TRBV2 and TRBJ2-7; D is unresolved. V dropped 4 bases and J dropped 1 base, with 11 bases sitting between them. The germline V gene encodes CDR1 SNHLY and CDR2 FYNNEI. The CDR3 runs 14 residues. The CDR3 is CASSGLDTSYEQYF. The CDR3 DNA reads as TGTGCCAGCAGTGGCCTTGACACGTCCTACGAGCAGTACTTC.